This entry lists 4 T cell receptor beta chains sequenced from one sample in a study of control samples from healthy donors and cancer patients. The assay was immunoSEQ multiplex PCR, and TCRdb's table has in-frame clones only and misses some. The sample comprises more than 85,000 clones, roughly 80% of which are singletons, and 13% rests with the top ten. The sample comprised blood. These receptors originate from a woman aged 50 to 60 in good health.

This clone was seen once. This rearrangement joins TRBV7-9 to TRBJ1-4; TRBD1 matches 7 bases. The CDR3 runs 14 residues. The germline V gene encodes CDR1 SEHNR and CDR2 FQNEAQ (reference sequence). V lost 11 bases to trimming and J lost 3 bases; unmatched junction nucleotides: 9. CDR3 DNA sequence: TGTGCCTCCACACCGGGACAGCCTAATGAAAAACTGTTTTTT. Encoded protein: CASTPGQPNEKLFF.

The chain recombines TRBV2 with TRBJ1-3; D not resolved. Germline V gene data show CDR1 as SNHLY and CDR2 as FYNNEI. Trimming left V 5 bases short and J 0 bases short, with 11 bases between. The CDR3 loop spans 15 amino acids. In DNA, the CDR3 is TGTGCCAGCAGTCAAGGACTGTTCTCTGGAAACACCATATATTTT. Translating it yields CASSQGLFSGNTIYF.

The chain couples TRBV5-8 to TRBJ2-3; unclear D gene. The ends were cut back, 4 bases at V and 4 bases at J, with 19 bases in the middle. This CDR3 contains 16 residues. Germline CDR1 reads SGHTS; CDR2 reads YDEGEE. CDR3 nucleotide sequence: TGTGCCAGCAGCATCTCCCTTGCAAGGGTGGCAGATACGCAGTATTTT. Amino acids: CASSISLARVADTQYF.

The V call is TRBV5-5, the J call TRBJ1-2; weak D call: TRBD1 (5 bases). V shed 1 base and J shed 8 bases, with 12 bases lying between them. Germline V gene data show CDR1 as SGHKS and CDR2 as YYEKEE (reference sequence). The CDR3 has 13 residues. The CDR3 bases are TGTGCCAGCAGCTTGATGGCAGGGCTCGGCTACACCTTC. Protein: CASSLMAGLGYTF.